The present entry profiles one T cell receptor beta chain with its context. Its antigen is not identified. The data derive from a study of T cell clones after liver transplantation. Study observations and caveats: A larger donor-reactive than third-party decline suggested partial antigen-specific deletion.

The data were produced by immunoSEQ multiplex PCR, yet TCRdb's version contains in-frame clones alone and is incomplete. The table includes more than 100,000 clones, about 86% detected once. The starting material was CD4+ T cells from blood, obtained approximately 4 years after liver transplant. The clonotype was recovered from a human patient who received a liver transplant. Some of the T cells might come from the graft donor.

In nucleotides, the CDR3 is TGTGCCAGCAGCCCCGACAGGGTTTCCTATGGCTACACCTTC. It is translated as CASSPDRVSYGYTF. V gene TRBV5-4 combines with J gene TRBJ1-2, with 7 bases aligning to TRBD1. V was pared by 4 bases and J by 4 bases, with 7 bases of the junction left unmatched. From germline, CDR1 is SGHNT and CDR2 YYREEE (reference sequence). The CDR3 covers 14 residues. The complete variable domain, with remaining parts taken from reference TRBV5-4 and TRBJ1-2, reads ETGVTQSPTHLIKTRGQQVTLRCSSQSGHNTVSWYQQALGQGPQFIFQYYREEENGRGNFPPRFSGLQFPNYSSELNVNALELDDSALYLCASSPDRVSYGYTFGSGTRLTVV.